Listed below are T cell receptor beta chains from one sample, sequenced in a study of tumor-infiltrating lymphocytes in oesophageal squamous cell carcinoma. TCRdb redid the calling of the PCR reads with MiXCR, one entry per CDR3 protein. This table holds about 6,600 distinct CDR3 sequences, approximately 14% found once. Sequenced: blood. All receptors come from a male donor with esophageal squamous cell carcinoma. CDR3s include the opening cysteine and the closing phenylalanine or tryptophan. A D gene is named only where the DNA matches it firmly. Clone size is stated in some rows and not others, as once, few, many or a class when expanded.

size: few
V: TRBV18
J: TRBJ1-1
D: NA
CDR3: CASSLRWNTEAFF
DNA: TGTGCCAGCTCACTGCGCTGGAACACTGAAGCTTTCTTT

size: many
V: TRBV28
J: TRBJ2-7
D: NA
CDR3: CASSPATGPNSPLHF
DNA: TGTGCCAGCAGTCCAGCGACAGGTCCTAATTCACCCCTCCACTTC

size: many
V: TRBV6-1
J: TRBJ2-7
D: TRBD2
CDR3: CASSLAGFGAEQYF
DNA: TGTGCCAGCAGTTTAGCGGGGTTCGGCGCTGAGCAGTACTTC

size: many
V: TRBV5-1
J: TRBJ2-3
D: NA
CDR3: CASSLREHTDTQYF
DNA: TGCGCCAGCAGCTTGCGGGAACACACAGATACGCAGTATTTT

size: many
V: TRBV27
J: TRBJ1-2
D: NA
CDR3: CASSPWLGQPIPNYGYTF
DNA: TGTGCCAGCAGCCCTTGGTTAGGACAGCCGATACCCAACTATGGCTACACCTTC

size: large
V: TRBV7-2
J: TRBJ2-3
D: TRBD2
CDR3: CASSTTTSGGWADTQYF
DNA: TGTGCCAGCAGCACGACGACTAGCGGGGGGTGGGCAGATACGCAGTATTTT

size: many
V: TRBV11-3
J: TRBJ1-1
D: NA
CDR3: CASSASYRAEAFF
DNA: TGTGCCAGCAGCGCCAGTTACAGGGCTGAAGCTTTCTTT

size: large
V: TRBV7-8
J: TRBJ2-7
D: NA
CDR3: CASSLVWRTHEQYF
DNA: TGTGCCAGCAGCTTAGTGTGGAGGACCCACGAGCAGTACTTC

size: many
V: TRBV6-1
J: TRBJ2-7
D: TRBD1
CDR3: CASSEGQGGYEQYF
DNA: TGTGCCAGCAGTGAAGGACAGGGGGGCTACGAGCAGTACTTC

size: many
V: TRBV5-5
J: TRBJ2-1
D: TRBD2
CDR3: CASSQLAANGNEQFF
DNA: TGTGCCAGCAGCCAACTAGCGGCAAACGGGAATGAGCAGTTCTTC

size: few
V: TRBV11-2
J: TRBJ2-2
D: NA
CDR3: CASSGRVGELFF
DNA: TGTGCCAGCAGCGGCCGTGTAGGGGAGCTGTTTTTT

size: many
V: TRBV27
J: TRBJ2-7
D: NA
CDR3: CASSLSGSSGLAVGERYF
DNA: TGTGCCAGCAGTTTATCAGGATCCTCTGGGCTAGCTGTCGGAGAACGGTACTTC

size: many
V: TRBV4-2
J: TRBJ2-1
D: NA
CDR3: CASSQESTSAYNEQFF
DNA: TGTGCCAGCAGCCAAGAATCGACCTCGGCGTACAATGAGCAGTTCTTC

size: medium-sized
V: TRBV7-2
J: TRBJ2-7
D: NA
CDR3: CASTQYEQYF
DNA: TGTGCCAGCACCCAGTACGAGCAGTACTTC

size: NA
V: TRBV2
J: TRBJ1-5
D: NA
CDR3: CASSEAPSVNQPQHF
DNA: TGTGCCAGCAGTGAGGCGCCTTCTGTTAATCAGCCCCAGCATTTT

size: medium-sized
V: TRBV12-3/TRBV12-4
J: TRBJ2-7
D: TRBD2
CDR3: CASSLSGGRQYF
DNA: TGTGCCAGCAGTTTAAGCGGGGGCCGCCAGTACTTC

size: few
V: TRBV5-1
J: TRBJ2-7
D: TRBD1
CDR3: CASKGGQGNSPLHF
DNA: TGCGCCAGCAAAGGGGGACAGGGTAATTCACCCCTCCACTTC

size: many
V: TRBV27
J: TRBJ2-3
D: NA
CDR3: CASSLSITDTQYF
DNA: TGTGCCAGCAGTTTATCGATCACAGATACGCAGTATTTT

size: many
V: TRBV5-4
J: TRBJ2-1
D: TRBD2
CDR3: CASSLGSGGSYNEQFF
DNA: TGTGCCAGCAGCTTGGGGAGCGGGGGGTCCTACAATGAGCAGTTCTTC

size: NA
V: TRBV15
J: TRBJ2-1
D: NA
CDR3: CATSSRRGSYNEQFF
DNA: TGTGCCACCAGCTCCCGAAGGGGGTCCTACAATGAGCAGTTCTTC